The next 28 T cell receptor beta chains were all read from a single sample in a study of regulatory T cells in long-lasting Graves disease. Building the TCR beta libraries relied on iRepertoire HTBI primers, and CDR3 regions underwent Arm-PCR. TCRdb independently ran MiXCR on the multiplex PCR reads; one entry per CDR3 protein. Of over 350,000 distinct CDR3 sequences in the sample, under 25% were seen once. Time point meaning: persistent/refractory GD, antithyroid drugs over 5 years with positive TRAb. PBMC RNA was the source of the TCR library. Sequenced here: peripheral blood mononuclear cells (PBMCs), sampled when the disease was refractory, from a patient treated with antithyroid drugs. The receptors originated from a female donor with Graves disease.

This clonotype was recorded a few times. The rearrangement joins TRBV7-9 to TRBJ1-4, with TRBD1 identical over 7 bases. From germline, CDR1 is SEHNR and CDR2 FQNEAQ (reference sequence). CDR3 length: 13 amino acids. V was pared by 5 bases and J by 8 bases, with 5 bases of the junction left unmatched. CDR3 DNA: TGTGCCAGCAGCCCCGGACAGGAAGAAAAACTGTTTTTT. Protein product: CASSPGQEEKLFF.

The chain uses TRBV12-3 or TRBV12-4 and TRBJ2-1; 11 positions match TRBD2. The J segment lost 7 bases and the V segment lost 8 bases, leaving 7 bases of the junction unmatched. The CDR3 loop spans 14 amino acids. CDR3 nucleotide sequence: TGTGCCAGCCTCGGGACTAGCGGAGCTAATGAGCAGTTCTTC. Its translation is CASLGTSGANEQFF.

This clonotype came up a few times. The chain has TRBV30 and TRBJ1-1; D perhaps matches TRBD1 (6 bases). In germline, CDR1 is GTSNPN, CDR2 SVGIG (reference sequence). The CDR3 contains 13 residues. V lost 1 base, J lost 6 bases, and 12 bases lay in between. CDR3 sequence: CAWSGMSGAEAFF. CDR3 nucleotide sequence: TGTGCCTGGAGTGGAATGTCAGGGGCTGAAGCTTTCTTT.

The chain employs TRBV11-2 and TRBJ2-1, with D uncertain. CDR3 length: 12 amino acids. Trimming pared 4 bases from V and 10 bases from J, leaving 11 bases between. From germline, CDR1 is SGHAT and CDR2 FQNNGV. DNA of the CDR3: TGTGCCAGCAGCTACCATAATTTCGAGCAGTTCTTC. This gives the protein CASSYHNFEQFF.

This clonotype was counted ten times or more. J is TRBJ1-2 and V is TRBV6-6; D gene ambiguous. The germline gives CDR1 MNHNY, CDR2 SVGAGI (reference sequence). The length of the CDR3 is 13 residues. V dropped 0 bases and J dropped 8 bases, with 10 bases sitting between them. The CDR3 protein is CASSYSEVDGYTF. CDR3 nucleotides: TGTGCCAGCAGTTACTCGGAGGTCGACGGCTACACCTTC.

CDR3 sequence reads: CASSQVPTGGFYEQYF. CDR3 DNA sequence: TGCGCCAGCAGCCAAGTTCCTACGGGGGGCTTTTACGAGCAGTACTTC. The chain carries TRBV4-1 and TRBJ2-7; the D gene is possibly TRBD2 (7 bases). The V end was cut by 1 base, the J end by 4 bases, with 17 bases between. CDR3 size: 16 residues. In germline, CDR1 is MGHRA, CDR2 YSYEKL.

This clonotype was counted only a few times. This may come from a read error, since a much larger clone is one base off. The chain couples TRBV12-3 or TRBV12-4 to TRBJ1-5; 7 bases match TRBD1. Trimming took 11 bases from V and 0 from J; bases not matched to a gene: 10. The CDR3 sequence is 15 residues long. CDR3 DNA: TGTGCCGGTCGAGGACAGGATAATAGCAATCAGCCCCAGCATTTT. It specifies CAGRGQDNSNQPQHF.

The chain has TRBV4-1 and TRBJ1-6, with D uncertain. Germline-derived CDR1 and CDR2 are MGHRA and YSYEKL. CDR3 size: 15 residues. The V gene lost 6 bases and the J gene lost 0 bases, with 9 bases spanning the gap. CDR3 amino acids: CASRNSVSYNSPLHF. The CDR3 DNA reads TGCGCCAGCAGAAATTCCGTCTCCTATAATTCACCCCTCCACTTT.

This clonotype was seen ten or more times. The gene calls are TRBV12-3 or TRBV12-4 and TRBJ1-1; 7 nucleotides line up with TRBD1. This CDR3 is 15 amino acids long. Trimming removed 6 bases from V and 5 bases from J; junction bases left unmatched: 12. CDR3 DNA: TGTGCCAGCAGGGTTACTGACAGGGCTGGGACTGAAGCTTTCTTT. This encodes CASRVTDRAGTEAFF.

In its sample, this clonotype was seen many times. The chain recombines TRBV14 with TRBJ2-7, with D perhaps matching TRBD1 (6 bases). Deletions cut 1 base from V and 1 base from J, with 14 bases between. The CDR3 contains 16 residues. Germline values: CDR1 SGHDN, CDR2 FVKESK. As DNA, the CDR3 is TGTGCCAGCAGCCAAGGCGGGCAGGGGCTATCCTACGAGCAGTACTTC. This translates into CASSQGGQGLSYEQYF.

This clonotype was observed at least ten times. This rearrangement joins TRBV28 to TRBJ1-5; D gene ambiguous. CDR1 and CDR2 (germline): MDHEN, SYDVKM. The CDR3 runs to 12 residues. V was shortened by 10 bases and J by 6 bases, with 13 bases between the two germline ends. Here the CDR3 reads CATLRGTQPQHF. In nucleotides, the CDR3 is TGTGCCACTCTCCGGGGTACTCAGCCCCAGCATTTT.

There are many counts of this clonotype. This chain links TRBV2 with TRBJ2-2; D perhaps matches TRBD1 (5 bases). CDR1 and CDR2 (germline): SNHLY, FYNNEI. The V gene lost 5 bases and the J gene lost 7 bases, with 8 bases spanning the gap. CDR3 size: 12 residues. This CDR3 is CASSSDSGELFF. Here the CDR3 DNA reads TGTGCCAGCAGTTCCGACAGCGGGGAGCTGTTTTTT.

The V and J genes are TRBV14 and TRBJ2-7; D possibly matches TRBD1 or TRBD2 (5 bases each). V lost 1 base and J lost 3, with 10 bases in between. Germline values: CDR1 SGHDN, CDR2 FVKESK. The CDR3 spans 14 residues. CDR3 sequence reads: CASSQGSGRYEQYF. The CDR3 bases are TGTGCCAGCAGCCAAGGATCGGGGCGCTACGAGCAGTACTTC.

A single count supports this clonotype. The chain couples TRBV10-3 to TRBJ1-4, with D possibly matching TRBD1 (6 bases). This CDR3 has 15 amino acids. CDR1 is ENHRY, CDR2 SYGVKD, per germline. V dropped 3 bases and J dropped 8 bases, with 16 bases sitting between them. This CDR3 reads CAISDPSGAREKLFF. For the CDR3, the DNA is TGTGCCATCAGTGACCCTTCGGGGGCTCGGGAAAAACTGTTTTTT.

The chain employs TRBV12-3 or TRBV12-4 and TRBJ1-5; D remains ambiguous. With 7 bases removed from V and 0 bases from J, the gap between germline ends came to 13 bases. The CDR3 is made up of 15 amino acids. CDR3 nucleotides: TGTGCCAGCAAGAGAAATGGATATAGCAATCAGCCCCAGCATTTT. Encoded protein: CASKRNGYSNQPQHF.

This clonotype was detected only a few times. The rearrangement links TRBV7-2 to TRBJ2-3; possible D gene TRBD2, 5 bases. The CDR3 runs to 14 residues. Germline assignment: CDR1 SGHTA and CDR2 FQGNSA. V shed 5 bases and J shed 2 bases, with 11 bases lying between them. CDR3 sequence: CASSPASPTDTQYF. Written as DNA, the CDR3 is TGTGCCAGCAGCCCGGCTAGCCCCACAGATACGCAGTATTTT. The full variable domain, completed using reference TRBV7-2 and TRBJ2-3, is GAGVSQSPSNKVTEKGKDVELRCDPISGHTALYWYRQSLGQGLEFLIYFQGNSAPDKSGLPSDRFSAERTGGSVSTLTIQRTQQEDSAVYLCASSPASPTDTQYFGPGTRLTVL.

J is TRBJ1-6 and V is TRBV10-3; tentatively, D is TRBD1 (6 bases). Trimming took 4 bases from V and 0 from J, leaving 13 bases between them. The V gene's germline CDR1 is ENHRY and CDR2 SYGVKD. This CDR3 is built from 17 residues. CDR3 loop: CAISAQQGSSYNSPLHF. The CDR3 nucleotides read TGTGCCATCAGTGCCCAACAGGGTTCCTCCTATAATTCACCCCTCCACTTT.

This clonotype was counted at least ten times. This sequence joins TRBV5-6 and TRBJ2-7; TRBD1 aligns across 9 bases. J lost 5 bases, V lost 1 base, and 4 bases had no gene match. This CDR3 is 14 amino acids long. Germline lookup yields CDR1 SGHDT and CDR2 YYEEEE. Written as DNA, the CDR3 is TGTGCCAGCAGCTTGAGGGACAGGGCCCACGAGCAGTACTTC. Translated, it gives CASSLRDRAHEQYF.

A few counts support this clonotype. The chain carries TRBV18 and TRBJ1-2, with 8 bases aligning to TRBD1. This CDR3 has 14 amino acids. The V gene's germline CDR1 is KGHSH and CDR2 LQKENI. V trimming: 3 bases; J trimming: 5 bases; junction bases outside the gene matches: 5. CDR3 protein: CASSPFGQGYGYTF. CDR3 nucleotides: TGTGCCAGCTCACCGTTTGGACAGGGATATGGCTACACCTTC. Full variable domain (outside the CDR3, taken from reference TRBV18 and TRBJ1-2): NAGVMQNPRHLVRRRGQEARLRCSPMKGHSHVYWYRQLPEEGLKFMVYLQKENIIDESGMPKERFSAEFPKEGPSILRIQQVVRGDSAAYFCASSPFGQGYGYTFGSGTRLTVV.

Many counts were recorded for this clonotype. This chain joins TRBV27 and TRBJ1-2; tentatively, D is TRBD1 (6 bases). V was trimmed by 5 bases and J by 3 bases, leaving 10 bases between them. The germline CDR1 and CDR2 sequences are MNHEY and SMNVEV (reference sequence). The CDR3 contains 13 residues. CDR3 residues: CASSPRGDYGYTF. CDR3 coding DNA: TGTGCCAGCAGTCCGAGGGGGGACTATGGCTACACCTTC.

The V call is TRBV27, the J call TRBJ2-1; no reliable D call. V was shortened by 2 bases and J by 5 bases, with 7 bases between the two germline ends. The CDR3 consists of 13 residues. Germline V gene lookup returns CDR1 MNHEY and CDR2 SMNVEV (reference sequence). CDR3 sequence reads: CASSLDKNNEQFF. The DNA for the CDR3 is TGTGCCAGCAGTTTAGATAAGAACAATGAGCAGTTCTTC.

This clonotype was detected a few times. The J gene is TRBJ1-5, the V gene TRBV4-3; possible D gene TRBD1, 5 bases. Germline assignment: CDR1 LGHNA and CDR2 YSLEER. The CDR3 spans 15 residues. V lost 0 bases and J lost 3, with 9 bases in between. As DNA, the CDR3 is TGCGCCAGCAGCCAAGATGTCGGGGCCAATCAGCCCCAGCATTTT. Its protein is CASSQDVGANQPQHF.

This clonotype came up many times. The V gene is TRBV3-1, the J gene TRBJ2-5, with 7 bases lining up with TRBD1. This CDR3 has 16 amino acids. CDR1 LGHDT and CDR2 YNNKEL come from the germline V gene (reference sequence). V shed 0 bases and J 3 bases; nucleotides not matched to a gene: 7. Here the CDR3 DNA reads TGTGCCAGCAGCCAAGACCCAGGGGGAGACGAAGAGACCCAGTACTTC. It specifies CASSQDPGGDEETQYF.

The rearrangement joins TRBV7-2 to TRBJ2-2; D remains ambiguous. The germline V gene has CDR1 SGHTA and CDR2 FQGNSA. The CDR3 is made up of 14 amino acids. Between the trimmed V and J ends, which lost 3 bases and 10 bases, there was a span of 15 bases. CDR3 DNA sequence: TGTGCCAGCAGCTTTCGGTCGGCTACTAAGGAGCTGTTTTTT. The encoded protein is CASSFRSATKELFF. The whole variable domain, filled in from reference TRBV7-2 and TRBJ2-2, reads GAGVSQSPSNKVTEKGKDVELRCDPISGHTALYWYRQSLGQGLEFLIYFQGNSAPDKSGLPSDRFSAERTGGSVSTLTIQRTQQEDSAVYLCASSFRSATKELFFGEGSRLTVL.

In this sample, this clonotype turned up once. The genes are TRBV29-1 and TRBJ2-7; 9 nucleotides align to TRBD2. Germline CDR1 and CDR2: SQVTM and ANQGSEA. This CDR3 region has 13 residues. The junction had 7 bases not matched to a gene; V was cut back by 7 bases and J by 3 bases. CDR3 residues: CSGGAGGHYEQYF. As DNA, the CDR3 is TGCAGCGGGGGGGCGGGAGGGCACTACGAGCAGTACTTC.

Ten or more counts support this clonotype. The V gene is TRBV2, the J gene TRBJ1-2, with TRBD1 matching over 8 bases. This CDR3 region has 15 residues. From germline, CDR1 is SNHLY and CDR2 FYNNEI. With V trimmed by 1 base and J by 6 bases, 7 bases remained unmatched. The CDR3 here is CASSEEGAGGNGYTF. The DNA for the CDR3 is TGTGCCAGCAGTGAAGAGGGTGCAGGGGGCAATGGCTACACCTTC.

This clonotype was counted ten times or more. The rearrangement joins TRBV9 to TRBJ2-5, with D unresolved. CDR3 length equals 14 residues. CDR1 SGDLS and CDR2 YYNGEE come from the germline V gene. Trimming stripped 7 bases from V and 5 bases from J, with 18 bases between. The CDR3 nucleotides read TGTGCCAGCTCCGAATTCGTCGGTAGCGAGACCCAGTACTTC. Translating it yields CASSEFVGSETQYF.

This clonotype has ten or more counts. The V and J genes are TRBV12-3 or TRBV12-4 and TRBJ2-7; D is unclear. This CDR3 is built from 11 residues. V dropped 3 bases and J dropped 6 bases, with 6 bases sitting between them. CDR3 residues: CASSFVVEQYF. The CDR3 DNA follows: TGTGCCAGCAGTTTCGTAGTCGAGCAGTACTTC.